The rows below give T cell receptor beta chains drawn from one sample of a study of T cells in Graves' hyperthyroidism and ophthalmopathy. Each CDR3 protein is one row after TCRdb ran MiXCR on the multiplex PCR reads. The table includes some 740,000 distinct CDR3 sequences, around 13% detected once. Sequenced material: blood. All receptors derive from a woman between 18 and 30 years old with Graves' hyperthyroidism. Both conserved end residues are part of each CDR3. D genes are given only for firm matches. Some rows mark clone size as missing; the rest say once, few, many or name a class of expanded clone.

V gene	J gene	D gene	clone size	CDR3 DNA	CDR3 protein
TRBV2	TRBJ2-7	.	.	TGTGCCAGCAGCAACCGGGCGGATGAGCAGTACTTC	CASSNRADEQYF
TRBV28	TRBJ1-5	.	.	TGTGCCAGCAGTTTTGAGGGGAAGAAGCCCCAGCATTTT	CASSFEGKKPQHF
TRBV18	TRBJ2-1	TRBD2	.	TGTGCCAGCTCAAATAGCGGGAGAGGGGGCGGCAATGAGCAGTTCTTC	CASSNSGRGGGNEQFF
TRBV9	TRBJ2-7	.	.	TGTGCCAGCAGCCCCGGGGAGCGGAACTCCTACGAGCAGTACTTC	CASSPGERNSYEQYF
TRBV30	TRBJ2-3	TRBD2	many	TGTGCCCGTTCGGGGGGGCATACAGATACGCAGTATTTT	CARSGGHTDTQYF
TRBV2	TRBJ1-2	TRBD1	many	TGTGCCAGCAATATACCTGGACAGGGGGGTTATGGCTACACCTTC	CASNIPGQGGYGYTF
TRBV9	TRBJ2-7	TRBD1	.	TGTGCCAGCAGTTTTACCGGGACAGGGCCTTCCTACGAGCAGTACTTC	CASSFTGTGPSYEQYF
TRBV28	TRBJ1-6	TRBD1	few	TGTGCCAGCGGAATGACAGGGCAACGAATTTCACCCCTCCACTTT	CASGMTGQRISPLHF
TRBV11-3	TRBJ2-7	TRBD1	many	TGTGCCAGCAGCGCATACGACAGGGTCCACGAGCAGTACTTC	CASSAYDRVHEQYF
TRBV28	TRBJ1-5	.	.	TGTGCCAGCAGTTTAGGGGGGGTCGTTGGCAATCAGCCCCAGCATTTT	CASSLGGVVGNQPQHF
TRBV20-1	TRBJ2-3	.	many	TGCAGTGCTAGAGCAGTCCCTAGCACAGATACGCAGTATTTT	CSARAVPSTDTQYF
TRBV3-1	TRBJ1-4	TRBD1	few	TGTGCCAGCCGTCCCAGGGGGAATTATGAAAAACTGTTTTTT	CASRPRGNYEKLFF
TRBV20-1	TRBJ2-1	.	.	TGCAGTGCCTGGGACTCGACCCCAGAGCAGTTCTTC	CSAWDSTPEQFF
TRBV6-1	TRBJ1-1	.	many	TGTGCCATCGCCTACGGTCCCGAGGGTGTCGCTGAAGCTTTCTTT	CAIAYGPEGVAEAFF
TRBV7-9	TRBJ2-5	TRBD2	few	TGTGCCAGCAGCTCCCCCTGGACTAGCGGGGATATGACCCAGTACTTC	CASSSPWTSGDMTQYF
TRBV12-3/TRBV12-4	TRBJ1-5	.	few	TGTGCCAGCAGTTTGAAGGGATATAGCAATCAGCCCCAGCATTTT	CASSLKGYSNQPQHF
TRBV20-1	TRBJ2-7	.	many	TGCAGTGTAACGGACCCCCCAAACTACGAGCAGTACTTC	CSVTDPPNYEQYF
TRBV20-1	TRBJ2-5	TRBD2	.	TGCAGTGCTACCCAATTTAGCGGGAGGGCCATAGAGACCCAGTACTTC	CSATQFSGRAIETQYF
TRBV7-9	TRBJ2-1	.	many	TGTGCCAGCAGCCCGCCTAGGGGTACGACGGGGGCGCAGTTCTTC	CASSPPRGTTGAQFF
TRBV7-9	TRBJ2-7	TRBD2	few	TGTGCCAGCAGTGCTAGCGGGAATCTCCACGAGCAGTACTTC	CASSASGNLHEQYF
TRBV29-1	TRBJ2-1	TRBD2	many	TGCAGCGCTCCGGGACTAGCGGGAGGGCGGGAGCAGTTCTTC	CSAPGLAGGREQFF
TRBV4-2	TRBJ2-5	.	.	TGTGCCAGCAGCCAAGAGGAGGGAGTGGACCAGTACTTC	CASSQEEGVDQYF
TRBV11-2	TRBJ2-3	.	.	TGTGCCAGCAGCTGGGGGCCGGGTGAAGATACGCAGTATTTT	CASSWGPGEDTQYF
TRBV4-1	TRBJ2-1	TRBD2	.	TGCGCCAGCAGCCAAAGCCCTCTAGCGGGAGGGCCGAGTGAGCAGTTCTTC	CASSQSPLAGGPSEQFF
TRBV4-1	TRBJ1-2	TRBD1	few	TGCGCCAGCAGCGCACTCGGGACAGGGACACCTGATGGCTACACCTTC	CASSALGTGTPDGYTF
TRBV20-1	TRBJ2-3	.	many	TGCAGTGCCCCGGGTAGCGGATCGGAAGATACGCAGTATTTT	CSAPGSGSEDTQYF
TRBV7-9	TRBJ2-7	.	many	TGTGCCAGCAGCTTCCCAGGTGGGGACCCCCCCGCCTACGAGCAGTACTTC	CASSFPGGDPPAYEQYF
TRBV6-2/TRBV6-3	TRBJ2-2	.	.	TGTGCCAGCAGTTATCATCTGTATAGAGAGGACACCGGGGAGCTGTTTTTT	CASSYHLYREDTGELFF
TRBV25-1	TRBJ1-2	TRBD1	few	TGTGCCAGCAGTGAATACCCCGGCGGGACAGGAGACTATACCACTGATGGCTACACCTTC	CASSEYPGGTGDYTTDGYTF
TRBV4-3	TRBJ2-3	.	.	TGCGCCAGCAGCCAAGATGCCCCCTCCCCTACGGTAACAGATACGCAGTATTTT	CASSQDAPSPTVTDTQYF
TRBV28	TRBJ2-1	TRBD2	many	TGTGCCAGCAGTATCTCCGGCGGGGGAACCAATGAGCAGTTCTTC	CASSISGGGTNEQFF
TRBV12-3/TRBV12-4	TRBJ1-1	.	many	TGTGCCAGCTCGAGGGTATCGAACACTGAAGCTTTCTTT	CASSRVSNTEAFF
TRBV12-3/TRBV12-4	TRBJ2-5	TRBD2	.	TGTGCCAGCAGTTTCGCTAGCGGGGGCGGCGGGGAGACCCAGTACTTC	CASSFASGGGGETQYF
TRBV30	TRBJ2-1	TRBD2	many	TGTGCCTGGAGGCGCGGGACTAGCGGGAGGAGGAACAATGAGCAGTTCTTC	CAWRRGTSGRRNNEQFF
TRBV6-2/TRBV6-3	TRBJ2-1	.	.	TGTGCCAGCACTTACGGGGGCTATTACAATGAGCAGTTCTTC	CASTYGGYYNEQFF
TRBV9	TRBJ2-1	TRBD2	.	TGTGCCAGCAGCGTGGCAGCTAGCGGGAGTTCCTACAATGAGCAGTTCTTC	CASSVAASGSSYNEQFF
TRBV27	TRBJ2-5	TRBD2	few	TGTGCCAGCAGTCCCGTCGAATTACTAGCGGGAGGGCAAGAGACCCAGTACTTC	CASSPVELLAGGQETQYF
TRBV6-5	TRBJ2-1	TRBD1	.	TGTGCCAGCAGTTACGATACCGGGACAGGGGTAATCAGATTGTCCTACAATGAGCAGTTCTTC	CASSYDTGTGVIRLSYNEQFF
TRBV3-1	TRBJ2-7	TRBD2	many	TGTGCCAGCAGCTTGGGACTAGCGGGAGTCGAGCAGTACTTC	CASSLGLAGVEQYF
TRBV4-1	TRBJ1-1	.	.	TGCGCCAGCAGCCAAGCCTGGGAGAACACTGAAGCTTTCTTT	CASSQAWENTEAFF
TRBV7-9	TRBJ2-1	.	.	TGTGCCAGCAGCGGAATGGGTGAGCAGTTCTTC	CASSGMGEQFF